These 17 T cell receptor beta chains were all obtained from the same sample, sequenced in a study of neoadjuvant nivolumab and ipilimumab in lung cancer (dated by TCRdb to 2018 to 2020). Read against the paper, the sample's time point label means: at surgical resection after neoadjuvant nivolumab +/- ipilimumab. The library was generated by the immunoSEQ multiplex PCR assay. Drawn from immuneACCESS, this table holds only the in-frame rearrangements with V and J called that TCRdb kept. Clones are partly lost; checked studies trace under half to an unresolved V gene and leave the rest unexplained. The sample table lists roughly 28,000 clones, 76% of them with a count of one. Of the sample, roughly 18% is held by the ten largest clones. The sequencing here drew on tumor tissue, taken after neoadjuvant nivolumab, alone or with ipilimumab, at or shortly before surgery. These receptors all stem from an adult with non-small cell lung cancer.

On this clone: Other DNA sequences in the same sample also yield this CDR3. J is TRBJ2-2 and V is TRBV5-1, with TRBD2 identical over 12 bases. The CDR3 runs 16 residues. Trimming removed 1 base from V and 3 bases from J; junction bases left unmatched: 1. CDR1 and CDR2 (germline): SGHRS, YFSETQ. The CDR3 nucleotides are TGCGCCAGCAGCTTGAGGACTAGCGGGGACACCGGGGAGCTGTTTTTT. Its translation: CASSLRTSGDTGELFF.

The V call is TRBV5-5, the J call TRBJ2-1; 7 bases agree with TRBD2. The V and J ends lost 2 bases and 3 bases, in that order; junction bases with no gene match: 2. The CDR3 extends over 14 amino acids. Germline CDR1 is SGHKS and CDR2 is YYEKEE (reference sequence). For the CDR3, the DNA is TGTGCCAGCAGCTTCAGCGGGAACTACAATGAGCAGTTCTTC. Translation: CASSFSGNYNEQFF.

V usage is TRBV5-4 and J usage is TRBJ1-2; D possibly corresponds to TRBD1 (6 bases). The CDR3 runs to 16 residues. Germline CDR1 and CDR2: SGHNT and YYREEE (reference sequence). With 0 bases removed from V and 0 bases from J, the gap between germline ends came to 12 bases. CDR3 in amino acids: CASSLGGTRANYGYTF. DNA for the CDR3: TGTGCCAGCAGCTTGGGAGGGACACGGGCTAACTATGGCTACACCTTC.

The rearrangement joins TRBV20-1 to TRBJ1-2; D remains ambiguous. The CDR3 length is 11 residues. Germline V gene lookup returns CDR1 DFQATT and CDR2 SNEGSKA (reference sequence). Between the trimmed V and J ends, which lost 6 bases and 6 bases, there was a span of 11 bases. Written as DNA, the CDR3 is TGCAGTGCCAGCACGGACGATGGCTACACCTTC. Translated: CSASTDDGYTF.

The chain recombines TRBV5-1 with TRBJ2-1, with 8 bases matching TRBD2. The CDR3 runs to 15 residues. J lost 5 bases, V lost 5 bases, and 9 bases had no gene match. Germline values: CDR1 SGHRS, CDR2 YFSETQ. The CDR3 reads CASSYYGGEDNEQFF. The CDR3 region has the DNA TGCGCCAGCAGTTACTACGGGGGGGAAGACAATGAGCAGTTCTTC.

The chain employs TRBV7-9 and TRBJ2-5; TRBD2 agrees at 10 bases. Losses at the gene ends were 4 bases for V and 2 bases for J; bases not matched to a gene: 13. Per the germline V gene, CDR1 is SEHNR and CDR2 is FQNEAQ (reference sequence). CDR3 length: 18 amino acids. CDR3 coding DNA: TGTGCCAGCAGCTCCCCACCCGGCAGCGGGGGGGTACAAGAGACCCAGTACTTC. This sequence encodes CASSSPPGSGGVQETQYF.

V usage is TRBV7-8 and J usage is TRBJ2-7, with D perhaps TRBD1 or TRBD2 (5 bases each). The length of the CDR3 is 15 residues. Trimming pared 1 base from V and 3 bases from J, leaving 13 bases between. CDR1 is SGHVS and CDR2 is FQNEAQ in the germline V gene. The CDR3 DNA reads TGTGCCAGCAGCTTAGACTTCGGGGCGCACTACGAGCAGTACTTC. The encoded protein is CASSLDFGAHYEQYF.

V is TRBV7-9 and J is TRBJ1-1; D is perhaps TRBD1 (6 bases). The CDR3 spans 11 residues. Germline lookup yields CDR1 SEHNR and CDR2 FQNEAQ (reference sequence). The V end was cut by 5 bases, the J end by 11 bases, with 12 bases between. The CDR3 reads CASSGDKRAFF. The DNA for the CDR3 is TGTGCCAGCAGCGGGGACAAAAGGGCTTTCTTT.

This clone was counted between two and nine times. The chain carries TRBV5-1 and TRBJ1-6, with 7 bases fitting TRBD1. The germline gives CDR1 SGHRS, CDR2 YFSETQ. The CDR3 totals 12 residues. V lost 4 bases and J lost 14; bases outside the gene matches: 6. The CDR3 nucleotides are TGCGCCAGCAGCGGGGACAGTCGGGCCCTCCACTTT. Translation: CASSGDSRALHF.

The chain carries TRBV30 and TRBJ1-1; D perhaps matches TRBD1 (6 bases). CDR1 and CDR2 (germline): GTSNPN, SVGIG (reference sequence). Trimming pared 4 bases from V and 0 bases from J, leaving 9 bases between. The CDR3 contains 13 residues. The CDR3 spells CAWNTGLNTEAFF. In nucleotides, the CDR3 is TGTGCCTGGAACACAGGGCTGAACACTGAAGCTTTCTTT.

This clone came up once. The chain combines TRBV7-9 with TRBJ1-4; 7 nucleotides agree with TRBD1. Germline V lookup: CDR1 SEHNR, CDR2 FQNEAQ (reference sequence). This CDR3 region has 14 residues. V lost 5 bases and J lost 5; bases outside the gene matches: 5. Here the CDR3 DNA reads TGTGCCAGCAGCCAGGGACAGATGAATGAAAAACTGTTTTTT. Protein sequence: CASSQGQMNEKLFF.

The chain links TRBV6-5 to TRBJ1-5, with D uncertain. The CDR3 consists of 15 residues. Trimming pared 0 bases from V and 0 bases from J, leaving 6 bases between. From germline, CDR1 is MNHEY and CDR2 SVGAGI. This chain's CDR3 is CASSYSGDSNQPQHF. DNA of the CDR3: TGTGCCAGCAGTTACTCTGGAGATAGCAATCAGCCCCAGCATTTT.

The V call is TRBV7-9, the J call TRBJ2-1; TRBD2 matches 12 bases. The CDR3 runs 18 residues. Trimming removed 5 bases from V and 3 bases from J; junction bases left unmatched: 11. Germline CDR1 SEHNR, CDR2 FQNEAQ (reference sequence). Written as DNA, the CDR3 is TGTGCCAGCAGCCTAAGACTAGCGGGGGCCTCGCACTACAATGAGCAGTTCTTC. Residues: CASSLRLAGASHYNEQFF. The full variable domain, its missing parts supplied by reference TRBV7-9 and TRBJ2-1, is DTGVSQNPRHKITKRGQNVTFRCDPISEHNRLYWYRQTLGQGPEFLTYFQNEAQLEKSRLLSDRFSAERPKGSFSTLEIQRTEQGDSAMYLCASSLRLAGASHYNEQFFGPGTRLTVL.

The genes are TRBV28 and TRBJ1-2; D unclear. The length of the CDR3 is 13 residues. Germline V CDR1 and CDR2: MDHEN, SYDVKM. The V and J ends lost 3 bases and 3 bases respectively, with 8 bases between them. In DNA, the CDR3 is TGTGCCAGCAGTTTGGGGTTCGACTATGGCTACACCTTC. It is translated as CASSLGFDYGYTF.

This clone was detected a few times. The chain joins TRBV7-2 to TRBJ1-1, with unresolved D. The CDR3 spans 9 residues. The germline V gene encodes CDR1 SGHTA and CDR2 FQGNSA. Between the trimmed V and J ends, which lost 5 bases and 8 bases, there was a span of 3 bases. Here the CDR3 DNA reads TGTGCCAGCAGCCCCGAAGCTTTCTTT. Amino acid sequence: CASSPEAFF.

The chain uses TRBV6-1 and TRBJ1-2; D is uncertain. The CDR3 contains 13 residues. Looked up from germline, CDR1 is MNHNS and CDR2 is SASEGT. The V end lost 4 bases, the J end lost 1 base, and 7 bases lay between the germline ends. The chain's CDR3 is CASSVDINYGYTF. DNA for the CDR3: TGTGCCAGCAGTGTCGACATTAACTATGGCTACACCTTC.

The gene calls are TRBV29-1 and TRBJ1-2, with D perhaps matching TRBD1 (6 bases). Trimming shortened V by 3 bases and J by 2 bases, and 10 bases separated the two germline ends. Germline V lookup: CDR1 SQVTM, CDR2 ANQGSEA. The CDR3 is 13 residues long. CDR3 nucleotide sequence: TGCAGCGTTGAGCGAACAGGGAACTATGGCTACACCTTC. This translates into CSVERTGNYGYTF.